This T cell receptor (beta chain) appears in the sequencing data of a study of blood T cell repertoires in COVID-19. The repertoire was sequenced with immunoSEQ multiplex PCR; TCRdb's copy has only in-frame clones and lacks some. Among about 180,000 clones, 75% to 90% were seen once, and the ten largest hold roughly 7.5%. This CDR3 contains 13 residues. With 5 bases clipped from V and 15 bases from J, the junction kept 10 bases outside the gene matches. CDR1 and CDR2 from the germline V gene are GTSNPN and SVGIG (reference sequence). This sequence joins TRBV30 and TRBJ2-1; TRBD2 matches at 13 bases. Sequenced material: peripheral blood. The TCR sequence derives from a woman between 65 and 79 years old with COVID-19, enrolled during active disease. The CDR3, as DNA: TGTGCCTGGGCCGGGACTAGCGGGAAAGGGCGGTTCTTC. This encodes CAWAGTSGKGRFF.